Sequencing of this T cell receptor (beta chain) was carried out in a study of T cell responses to AZD1222 COVID-19 vaccine. Study-level points and caveats: Spike-specific TCR breadth and depth went up after people got two AZD1222 doses. Baseline seropositivity characterized only six or seven AZD1222 recipients. After the peak T cell response, and only then, were repertoires sampled.

The CDR3 is made up of 16 amino acids. Germline values: CDR1 SGHRS, CDR2 YFSETQ. With 4 bases removed from V and 9 bases from J, the gap between germline ends came to 20 bases. The data were produced by immunoSEQ multiplex PCR, yet TCRdb's version contains in-frame clones alone and is incomplete. The sample lists 100,000 to 120,000 clones, roughly 92% occurring once. This clone was recorded only once. Its antigen is still unknown. The sequence was collected from an adult who received the AZD1222 COVID-19 vaccine. V and J are TRBV5-1 and TRBJ1-6, with D possibly being TRBD1 (6 bases). The sequences come from peripheral blood, collected 28 days after the second AZD1222 dose. CDR3 DNA: TGCGCCAGCAGCGGTGGGGGGGGCGGATTTAGTTCACCCCTCCACTTT. As protein: CASSGGGGGFSSPLHF.